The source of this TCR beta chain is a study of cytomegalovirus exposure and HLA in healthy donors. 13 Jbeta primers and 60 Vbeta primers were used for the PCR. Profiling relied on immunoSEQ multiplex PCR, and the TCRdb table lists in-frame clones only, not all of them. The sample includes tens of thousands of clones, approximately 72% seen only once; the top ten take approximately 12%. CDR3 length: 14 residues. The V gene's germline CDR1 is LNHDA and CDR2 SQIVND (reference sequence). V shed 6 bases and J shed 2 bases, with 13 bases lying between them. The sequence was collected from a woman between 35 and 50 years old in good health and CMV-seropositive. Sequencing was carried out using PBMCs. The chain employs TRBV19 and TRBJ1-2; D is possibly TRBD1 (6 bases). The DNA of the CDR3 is TGTGCCAGTAGCGTTGAAAGGGGGAACTATGGCTACACCTTC. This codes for CASSVERGNYGYTF.